This T cell receptor (beta chain) was obtained from a study of cytomegalovirus exposure and HLA in healthy donors. In the case of this clone: Its cognate antigen is unknown.

With 60 Vbeta and 13 Jbeta primers, the PCR was carried out. How the authors handled the data: In a later analysis, around 11 million of approximately 86 million unique beta chains occurred in at least two donors. Data came from immunoSEQ multiplex PCR; TCRdb stores just in-frame clones and leaves some out. V and J calls and clone size are given by that table; D and trimming were obtained from the DNA. The sample records 95,000 to 100,000 clones, roughly three quarters being singletons. Study-level results: In vitro experiments confirmed that three CMV-associated chains were specific for CMV antigens. Diagnosis of cytomegalovirus status made by the classifier reportedly showed high specificity and sensitivity.

The sample taken for sequencing was PBMCs. The clonotype originates from a female donor in good health and CMV-seronegative.

The CDR3 region is CASSLREGEQYF. The CDR3 DNA reads TGTGCCAGCAGCCTCAGGGAAGGCGAGCAGTACTTC. V usage is TRBV7-2 and J usage is TRBJ2-7; tentative D call: TRBD1 (5 bases). Germline V gives CDR1 SGHTA, CDR2 FQGNSA. Trimming pared 5 bases from V and 6 bases from J, leaving 11 bases between. The CDR3 runs 12 residues. The full variable domain, its missing parts supplied by reference TRBV7-2 and TRBJ2-7, is GAGVSQSPSNKVTEKGKDVELRCDPISGHTALYWYRQSLGQGLEFLIYFQGNSAPDKSGLPSDRFSAERTGGSVSTLTIQRTQQEDSAVYLCASSLREGEQYFGPGTRLTVT.